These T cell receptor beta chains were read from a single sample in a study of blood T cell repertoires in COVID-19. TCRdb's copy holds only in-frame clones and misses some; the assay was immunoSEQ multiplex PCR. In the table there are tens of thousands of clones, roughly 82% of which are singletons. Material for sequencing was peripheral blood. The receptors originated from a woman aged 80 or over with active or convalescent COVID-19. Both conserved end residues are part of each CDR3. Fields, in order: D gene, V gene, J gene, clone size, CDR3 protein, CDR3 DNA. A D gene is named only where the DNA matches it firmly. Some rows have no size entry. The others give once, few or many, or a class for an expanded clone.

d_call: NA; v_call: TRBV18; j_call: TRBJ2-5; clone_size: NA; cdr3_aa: CASSPSEGTVGTQYF; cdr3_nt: TGTGCCAGCTCACCATCGGAGGGGACAGTTGGGACCCAGTACTTC
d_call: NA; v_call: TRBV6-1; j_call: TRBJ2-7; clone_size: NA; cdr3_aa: CASSEAGSLTYEQYF; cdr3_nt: TGTGCCAGCAGTGAAGCGGGGAGTCTCACCTACGAGCAGTACTTC
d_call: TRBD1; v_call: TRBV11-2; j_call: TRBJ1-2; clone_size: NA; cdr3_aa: CASSPLTGGDNYGYTF; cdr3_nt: TGTGCCAGCAGCCCTCTGACAGGGGGAGATAACTATGGCTACACCTTC
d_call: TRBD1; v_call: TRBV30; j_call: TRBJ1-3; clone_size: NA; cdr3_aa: CAWGGQGTGNTIYF; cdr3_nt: TGTGCCTGGGGCGGACAGGGCACTGGAAACACCATATATTTT
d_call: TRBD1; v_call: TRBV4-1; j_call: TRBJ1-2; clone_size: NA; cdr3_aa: CASSQGFGFGTGAYSGYTF; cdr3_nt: TGCGCCAGCAGCCAAGGATTTGGTTTCGGGACAGGGGCTTACAGTGGCTACACCTTC
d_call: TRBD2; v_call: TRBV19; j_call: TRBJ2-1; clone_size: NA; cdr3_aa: CASSLRLAGSLVF; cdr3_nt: TGTGCCAGTAGCTTGAGGCTAGCGGGTTCCTTGGTCTTC
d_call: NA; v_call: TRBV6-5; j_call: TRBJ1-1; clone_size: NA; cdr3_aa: CASRPIFQGNTEAFF; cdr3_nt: TGTGCCAGCAGGCCTATCTTCCAGGGGAACACTGAAGCTTTCTTT
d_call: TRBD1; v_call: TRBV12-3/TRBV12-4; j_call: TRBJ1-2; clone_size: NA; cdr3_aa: CASTSGGYGYTF; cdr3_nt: TGTGCCAGCACTTCAGGGGGATATGGCTACACCTTC
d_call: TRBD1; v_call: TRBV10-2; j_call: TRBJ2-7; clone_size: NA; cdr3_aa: CASSLTGGFAYEQYF; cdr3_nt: TGCGCCAGCAGCCTTACAGGGGGCTTCGCCTACGAGCAGTACTTC
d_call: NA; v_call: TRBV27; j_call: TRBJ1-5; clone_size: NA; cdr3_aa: CASSLYGTLSNQPQHF; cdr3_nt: TGTGCCAGCAGTTTATATGGGACACTTAGCAATCAGCCCCAGCATTTT
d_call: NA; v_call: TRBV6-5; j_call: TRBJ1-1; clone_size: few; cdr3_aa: CATKGGIYPNTEAFF; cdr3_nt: TGTGCCACCAAAGGGGGAATCTACCCGAACACTGAAGCTTTCTTT
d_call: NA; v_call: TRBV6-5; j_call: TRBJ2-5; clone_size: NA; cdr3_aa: CASSRRQQETQYF; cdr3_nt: TGTGCCAGCAGCCGCCGACAGCAAGAGACCCAGTACTTC
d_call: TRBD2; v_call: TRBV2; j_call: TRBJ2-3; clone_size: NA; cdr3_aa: CASIFSWGGDTDTQYF; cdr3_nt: TGTGCCAGCATTTTCTCATGGGGGGGAGATACAGATACGCAGTATTTT
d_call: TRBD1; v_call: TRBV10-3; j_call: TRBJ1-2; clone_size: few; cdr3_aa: CAISGGQGIGYTF; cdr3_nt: TGTGCCATCAGTGGTGGACAGGGAATTGGCTACACCTTC
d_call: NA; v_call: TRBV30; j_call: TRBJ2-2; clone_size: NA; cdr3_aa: CAWSVGQQTGELFF; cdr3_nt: TGTGCCTGGAGTGTCGGACAGCAGACCGGGGAGCTGTTTTTT
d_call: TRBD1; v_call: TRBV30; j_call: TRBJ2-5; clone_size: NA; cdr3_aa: CAWGLGDRGETQYF; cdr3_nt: TGTGCCTGGGGCCTAGGGGACAGGGGAGAGACCCAGTACTTC
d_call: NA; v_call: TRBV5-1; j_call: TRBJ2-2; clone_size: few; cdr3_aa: CASSPELGTGELFF; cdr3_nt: TGCGCCAGCAGCCCGGAGCTGGGCACCGGGGAGCTGTTTTTT
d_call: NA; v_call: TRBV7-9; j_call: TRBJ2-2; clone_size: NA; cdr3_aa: CASSFSGTGELFF; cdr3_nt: TGTGCCAGCAGCTTCTCGGGGACCGGGGAGCTGTTTTTT
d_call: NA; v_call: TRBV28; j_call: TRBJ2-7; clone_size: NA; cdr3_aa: CASSLGREDEQYF; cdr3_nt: TGTGCCAGCAGTTTAGGCAGGGAGGACGAGCAGTACTTC
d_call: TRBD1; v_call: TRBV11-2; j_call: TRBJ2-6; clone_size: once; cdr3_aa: CASSLGTGSFGANVLTF; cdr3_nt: TGTGCCAGCAGCCTCGGGACAGGGTCTTTTGGGGCCAACGTCCTGACTTTC
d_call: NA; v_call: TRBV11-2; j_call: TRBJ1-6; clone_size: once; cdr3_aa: CASSLRAGELSPLHF; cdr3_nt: TGTGCCAGCAGCTTACGTGCAGGGGAACTTTCACCCCTCCACTTT
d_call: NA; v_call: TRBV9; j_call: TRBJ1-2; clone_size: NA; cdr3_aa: CASSVAGGGYGYTF; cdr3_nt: TGTGCCAGCAGCGTAGCGGGGGGCGGGTATGGCTACACCTTC
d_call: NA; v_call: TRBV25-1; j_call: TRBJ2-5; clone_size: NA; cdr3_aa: CASSDPRGGSETQYF; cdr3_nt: TGTGCCAGCAGTGACCCCCGGGGAGGCTCTGAGACCCAGTACTTC